This T cell receptor (beta chain) was obtained from a study of T cell repertoires in ileal Crohn's disease. The CDR3 totals 18 residues. Sequencing was performed with immunoSEQ multiplex PCR; in TCRdb, only in-frame clones are kept and a portion is missing. This repertoire shows 15,000 to 20,000 clones, 93% found once; its top ten account for about 3.4%. The sequencing sample was made of ileal tissue. The clonotype originates from an adult with Crohn's disease. The chain joins TRBV7-5 to TRBJ1-2. TRBV7-5 constitutes a pseudogene. CDR3 loop: CVRSFPPGIALLNYGYTF. For the CDR3, the DNA is TGTGTCAGAAGCTTTCCCCCGGGCATAGCGCTCCTTAACTATGGCTACACCTTC.